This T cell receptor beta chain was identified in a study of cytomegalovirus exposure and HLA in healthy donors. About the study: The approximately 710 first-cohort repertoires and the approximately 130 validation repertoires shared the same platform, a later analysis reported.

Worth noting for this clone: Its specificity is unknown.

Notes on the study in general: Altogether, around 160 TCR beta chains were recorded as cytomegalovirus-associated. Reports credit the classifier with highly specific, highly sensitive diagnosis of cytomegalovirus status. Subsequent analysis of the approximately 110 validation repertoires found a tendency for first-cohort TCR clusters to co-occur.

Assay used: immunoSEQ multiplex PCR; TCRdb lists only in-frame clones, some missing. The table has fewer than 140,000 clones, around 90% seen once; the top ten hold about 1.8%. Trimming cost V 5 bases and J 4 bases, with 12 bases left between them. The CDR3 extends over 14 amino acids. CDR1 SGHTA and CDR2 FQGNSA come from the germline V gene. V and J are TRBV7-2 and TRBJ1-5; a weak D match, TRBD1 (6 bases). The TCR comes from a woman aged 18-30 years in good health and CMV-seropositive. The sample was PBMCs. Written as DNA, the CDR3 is TGTGCCAGCAGCCAGGGGCAGCTAAATCAGCCCCAGCATTTT. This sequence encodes CASSQGQLNQPQHF.